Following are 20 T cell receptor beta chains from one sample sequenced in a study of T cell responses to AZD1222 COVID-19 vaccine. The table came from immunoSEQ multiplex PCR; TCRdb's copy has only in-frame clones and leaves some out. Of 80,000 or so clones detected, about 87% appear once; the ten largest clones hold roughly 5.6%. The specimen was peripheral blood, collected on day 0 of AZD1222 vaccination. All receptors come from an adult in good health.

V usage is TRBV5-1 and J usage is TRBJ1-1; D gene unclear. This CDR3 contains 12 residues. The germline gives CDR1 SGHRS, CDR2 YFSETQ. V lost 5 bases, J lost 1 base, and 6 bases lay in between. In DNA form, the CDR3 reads TGCGCCAGCAGGACACCGAACACTGAAGCTTTCTTT. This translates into CASRTPNTEAFF.

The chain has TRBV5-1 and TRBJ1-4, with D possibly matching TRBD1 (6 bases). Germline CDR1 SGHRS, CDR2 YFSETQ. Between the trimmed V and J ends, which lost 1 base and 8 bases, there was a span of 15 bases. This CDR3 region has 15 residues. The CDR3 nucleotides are TGCGCCAGCAGCTTGAGGGCGGGGGCGGGCGAAAAACTGTTTTTT. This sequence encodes CASSLRAGAGEKLFF.

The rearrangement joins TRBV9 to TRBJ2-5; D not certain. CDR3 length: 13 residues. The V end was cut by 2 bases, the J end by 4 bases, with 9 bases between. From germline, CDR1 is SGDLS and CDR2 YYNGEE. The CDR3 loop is CASSVGWGETQYF. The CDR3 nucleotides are TGTGCCAGCAGCGTTGGCTGGGGAGAGACCCAGTACTTC.

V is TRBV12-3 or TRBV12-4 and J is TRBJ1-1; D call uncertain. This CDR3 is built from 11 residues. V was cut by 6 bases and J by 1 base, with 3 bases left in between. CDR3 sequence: CASRENTEAFF. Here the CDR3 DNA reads TGTGCCAGCAGGGAGAACACTGAAGCTTTCTTT.

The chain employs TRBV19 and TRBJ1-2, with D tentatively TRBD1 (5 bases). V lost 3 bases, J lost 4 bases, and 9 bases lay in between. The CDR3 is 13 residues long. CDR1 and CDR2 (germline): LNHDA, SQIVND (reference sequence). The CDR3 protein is CASSIDGAYGYTF. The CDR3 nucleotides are TGTGCCAGTAGTATCGACGGGGCCTATGGCTACACCTTC.

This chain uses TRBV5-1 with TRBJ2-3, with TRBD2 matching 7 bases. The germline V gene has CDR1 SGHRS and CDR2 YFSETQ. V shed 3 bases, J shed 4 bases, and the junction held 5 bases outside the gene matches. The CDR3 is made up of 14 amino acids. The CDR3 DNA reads TGCGCCAGCAGCTCCGGGACTACGGCAGATACGCAGTATTTT. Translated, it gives CASSSGTTADTQYF.

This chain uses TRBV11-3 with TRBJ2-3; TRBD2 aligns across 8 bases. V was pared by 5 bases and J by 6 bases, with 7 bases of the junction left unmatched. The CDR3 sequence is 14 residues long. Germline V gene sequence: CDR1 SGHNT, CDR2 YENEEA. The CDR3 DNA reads TGTGCCAGCAGCCGACTAGCGACCGACGATACGCAGTATTTT. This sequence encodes CASSRLATDDTQYF.

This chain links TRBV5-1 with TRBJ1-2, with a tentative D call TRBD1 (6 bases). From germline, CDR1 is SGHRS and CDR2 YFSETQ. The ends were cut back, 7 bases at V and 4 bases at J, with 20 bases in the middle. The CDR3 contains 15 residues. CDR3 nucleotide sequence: TGCGCCAGCTTCGAAGGGGGTACTTCTGGCTATGGCTACACCTTC. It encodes CASFEGGTSGYGYTF.

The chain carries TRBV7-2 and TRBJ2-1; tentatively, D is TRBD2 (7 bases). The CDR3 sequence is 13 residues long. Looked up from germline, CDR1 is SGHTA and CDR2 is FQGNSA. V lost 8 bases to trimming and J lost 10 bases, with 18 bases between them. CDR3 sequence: CASPLPGGLEQFF. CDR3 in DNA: TGTGCCAGCCCCTTACCGGGGGGCTTGGAGCAGTTCTTC.

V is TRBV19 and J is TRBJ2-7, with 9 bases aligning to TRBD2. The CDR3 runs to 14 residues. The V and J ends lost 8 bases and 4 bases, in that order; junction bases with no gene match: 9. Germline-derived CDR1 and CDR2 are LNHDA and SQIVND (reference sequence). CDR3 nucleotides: TGTGCCAGTCGCCAGGCGGGGGGGAGTTACGAGCAGTACTTC. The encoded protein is CASRQAGGSYEQYF. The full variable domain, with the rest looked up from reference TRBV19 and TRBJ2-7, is DGGITQSPKYLFRKEGQNVTLSCEQNLNHDAMYWYRQDPGQGLRLIYYSQIVNDFQKGDIAEGYSVSREKKESFPLTVTSAQKNPTAFYLCASRQAGGSYEQYFGPGTRLTVT.

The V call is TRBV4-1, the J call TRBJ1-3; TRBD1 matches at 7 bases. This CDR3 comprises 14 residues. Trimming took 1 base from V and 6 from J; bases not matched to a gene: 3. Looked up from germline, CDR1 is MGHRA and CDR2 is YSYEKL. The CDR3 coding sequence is TGCGCCAGCAGCCAAGGAGGGGGCGAAAACACCATATATTTT. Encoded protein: CASSQGGGENTIYF.

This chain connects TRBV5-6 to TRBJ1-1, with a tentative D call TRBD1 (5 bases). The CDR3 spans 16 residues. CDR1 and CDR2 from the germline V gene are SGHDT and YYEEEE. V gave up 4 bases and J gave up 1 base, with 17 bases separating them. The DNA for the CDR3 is TGTGCCAGCAGCCCCATTGGGCGGCAGGGGAACACTGAAGCTTTCTTT. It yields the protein CASSPIGRQGNTEAFF.

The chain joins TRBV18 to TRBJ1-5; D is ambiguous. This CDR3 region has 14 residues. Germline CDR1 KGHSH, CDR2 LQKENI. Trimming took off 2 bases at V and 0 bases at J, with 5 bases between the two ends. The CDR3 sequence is CASSPSTSNQPQHF. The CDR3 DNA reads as TGTGCCAGCTCACCATCGACTAGCAATCAGCCCCAGCATTTT.

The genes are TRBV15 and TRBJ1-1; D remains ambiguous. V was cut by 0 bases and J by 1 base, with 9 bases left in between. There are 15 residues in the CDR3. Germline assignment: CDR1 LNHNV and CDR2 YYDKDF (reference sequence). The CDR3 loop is CATSREAYQNTEAFF. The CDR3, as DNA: TGTGCCACCAGCAGAGAGGCGTACCAGAACACTGAAGCTTTCTTT. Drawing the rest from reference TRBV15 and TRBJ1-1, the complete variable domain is DAMVIQNPRYQVTQFGKPVTLSCSQTLNHNVMYWYQQKSSQAPKLLFHYYDKDFNNEADTPDNFQSRRPNTSFCFLDIRSPGLGDTAMYLCATSREAYQNTEAFFGQGTRLTVV.

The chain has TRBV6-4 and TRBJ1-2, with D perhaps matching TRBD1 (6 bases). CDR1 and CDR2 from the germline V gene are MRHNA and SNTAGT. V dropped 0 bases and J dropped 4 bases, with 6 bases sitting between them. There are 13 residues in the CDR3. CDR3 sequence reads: CASSDSDSYGYTF. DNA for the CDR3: TGTGCCAGCAGTGACTCGGACAGCTATGGCTACACCTTC.

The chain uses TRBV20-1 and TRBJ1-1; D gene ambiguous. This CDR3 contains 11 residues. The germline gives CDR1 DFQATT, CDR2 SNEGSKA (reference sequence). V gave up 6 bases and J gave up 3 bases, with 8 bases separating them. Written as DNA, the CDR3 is TGCAGTGCCATAGAAGACACTGAAGCTTTCTTT. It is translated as CSAIEDTEAFF.

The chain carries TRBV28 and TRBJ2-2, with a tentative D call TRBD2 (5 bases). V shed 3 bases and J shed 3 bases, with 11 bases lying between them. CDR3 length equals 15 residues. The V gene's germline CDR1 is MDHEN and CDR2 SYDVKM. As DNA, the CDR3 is TGTGCCAGCAGTTTTGACGGGGAGTACACCGGGGAGCTGTTTTTT. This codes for CASSFDGEYTGELFF.

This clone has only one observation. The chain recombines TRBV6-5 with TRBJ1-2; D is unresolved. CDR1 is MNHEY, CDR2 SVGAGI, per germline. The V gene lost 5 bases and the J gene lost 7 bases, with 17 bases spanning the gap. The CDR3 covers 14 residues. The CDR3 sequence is CASSNGPQSFGYTF. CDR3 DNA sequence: TGTGCCAGCAGTAACGGACCGCAATCATTTGGCTACACCTTC.

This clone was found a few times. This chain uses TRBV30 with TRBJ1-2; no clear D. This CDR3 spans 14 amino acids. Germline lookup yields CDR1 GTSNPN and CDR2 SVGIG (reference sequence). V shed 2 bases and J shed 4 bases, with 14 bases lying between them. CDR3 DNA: TGTGCCTGGAGTCCTTGGACGGCAATCTATGGCTACACCTTC. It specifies CAWSPWTAIYGYTF.

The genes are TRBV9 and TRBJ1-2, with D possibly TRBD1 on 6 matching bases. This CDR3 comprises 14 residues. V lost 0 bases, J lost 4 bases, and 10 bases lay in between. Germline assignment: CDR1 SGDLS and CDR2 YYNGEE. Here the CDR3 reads CASSVEGGAYGYTF. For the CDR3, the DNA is TGTGCCAGCAGCGTAGAGGGGGGAGCCTATGGCTACACCTTC.